This TCR beta chain was identified in a study of radiotherapy plus CTLA-4 blockade in lung cancer. Findings of the study overall: Expansion of tumor-derived TCR clones was observed in blood after radiotherapy plus ipilimumab. Early clone dynamics of blood T cells, plus interferon-beta, reportedly predicted response best.

CDR1 MDHEN and CDR2 SYDVKM come from the germline V gene. The CDR3 runs to 16 residues. Trimming at V came to 3 bases and at J to 1 base, leaving 4 bases not matched to a gene. Those patients who had chemo-refractory metastatic non-small-cell lung cancer were given focal radiation along with CTLA-4 blockade through ipilimumab. With regard to this clone: Its antigen is not known.

The data were produced by immunoSEQ multiplex PCR, yet TCRdb's version contains in-frame clones alone and is incomplete. The data show 90,000 or so clones, with 83% seen just once and 0.82% held by the top ten. The rearrangement links TRBV28 to TRBJ1-4; TRBD1 matches at 8 bases. This clonotype was sampled from a human donor with non-small cell lung cancer who had stable disease on radiotherapy plus ipilimumab. The sample in question was peripheral blood, obtained from a patient treated with radiotherapy plus ipilimumab. CDR3 region: CASSLGQVETNEKLFF. The DNA for the CDR3 is TGTGCCAGCAGTTTGGGACAGGTCGAAACTAATGAAAAACTGTTTTTT.